Given below is one T cell receptor beta chain in context. The antigen is not known. The CDR3 runs to 13 residues. V lost 6 bases and J lost 6; bases outside the gene matches: 2. Germline V gives CDR1 SNHLY, CDR2 FYNNEI. The sample originates from a study of CD8+ T cells in alopecia areata. Study-level background: In an open-label trial, patients got 5 to 10 mg tofacitinib twice daily.

Whole-study findings and limits: Lesional scalp, especially alopecia totalis/universalis, showed higher clonality than normal scalp.

Extraction and reverse transcription of RNA yielded cDNA as the sequencing template. Produced via immunoSEQ multiplex PCR; TCRdb's table is partial and in-frame only. Of tens of thousands of clones in the sample, roughly 46% were seen once. Sample treatment: oral pan-JAK inhibitor, 5-10 mg twice daily. The TCR sequence derives from a human donor with alopecia areata. The sample consisted of CD8+ T cells sorted from blood, taken between weeks 36 and 40, from a patient treated with tofacitinib. J is TRBJ2-7 and V is TRBV2; 13 bases map to TRBD2. The CDR3 protein is CASRGLAGVEQYF. DNA of the CDR3: TGTGCCAGCAGAGGACTAGCGGGAGTCGAGCAGTACTTC.